Each of the 20 T cell receptor beta chains below was sequenced from the same sample in a study of T-cell memory formation after mild COVID-19. TCRdb re-derived calls from the 5' RACE reads in MiXCR, one entry per CDR3 protein. Of some 320,000 distinct CDR3 sequences listed, 15% are singletons. The specimen was PBMCs or a T cell subset sorted from them (not recorded which). These receptors all stem from a man between 18 and 29 years old who had mild COVID-19 (a few samples of this study predate the infection). Cell type and time point are not known.

This chain connects TRBV5-6 to TRBJ2-4; unclear D gene. The CDR3 is 13 amino acids. Per the germline V gene, CDR1 is SGHDT and CDR2 is YYEEEE. The V and J ends lost 1 base and 9 bases respectively, with 11 bases between them. Written as DNA, the CDR3 is TGTGCCAGCAGCTTGATAGGGATCAGCATTCAGTACTTC. This encodes CASSLIGISIQYF.

The chain couples TRBV7-2 to TRBJ2-7; 10 bases match TRBD1. Germline assignment: CDR1 SGHTA and CDR2 FQGNSA. V lost 5 bases and J lost 6; bases outside the gene matches: 10. The CDR3 consists of 15 residues. As DNA, the CDR3 is TGTGCCAGCAGCAACCCGGGACAGGGGATGGCCGAGCAGTACGTC. Its protein product is CASSNPGQGMAEQYV.

The chain uses TRBV5-1 and TRBJ2-5; the D gene could be TRBD1 or TRBD2 (6 bases each). The CDR3 loop spans 15 amino acids. V was pared by 3 bases and J by 5 bases, with 17 bases between. CDR1 and CDR2 from the germline V gene are SGHRS and YFSETQ. CDR3 coding DNA: TGCGCCAGCAGCTCCATACGGGGGCCCGGGGAGACCCAGTACTTC. This translates into CASSSIRGPGETQYF.

The chain is built from TRBV18 and TRBJ1-3, with TRBD1 identical over 7 bases. The length of the CDR3 is 16 residues. V was pared by 3 bases and J by 4 bases, with 9 bases of the junction left unmatched. Germline CDR1 and CDR2: KGHSH and LQKENI. CDR3 bases: TGTGCCAGCTCACCCCGGGACAGTCGATTAGGAAACACCATATATTTT. Translated: CASSPRDSRLGNTIYF.

There are many counts of this clonotype. CDR3 protein: CAISESSSGANVLTF. As DNA, the CDR3 is TGTGCCATCAGTGAGTCCAGCTCTGGGGCCAACGTCCTGACTTTC. The chain combines TRBV10-3 with TRBJ2-6; no clear D. The CDR3 loop spans 15 amino acids. V lost 0 bases to trimming and J lost 0 bases, with 3 bases between them. CDR1 and CDR2 (germline): ENHRY, SYGVKD.

CDR3 protein: CASSSGAQRGVVDTQYF. CDR3 in DNA: TGTGCCAGCAGCTCGGGAGCCCAGCGGGGGGTTGTTGATACGCAGTATTTT. The chain combines TRBV5-6 with TRBJ2-3, with 9 nucleotides matching TRBD2. Germline CDR1 is SGHDT and CDR2 is YYEEEE. J lost 6 bases, V lost 3 bases, and 14 bases had no gene match. The CDR3 is 17 amino acids.

The CDR3 spells CASSLTEVDTEAFF. CDR3 sequence (DNA): TGTGCCAGCAGTTTAACTGAAGTGGATACTGAAGCTTTCTTT. The V gene is TRBV12-3 or TRBV12-4, the J gene TRBJ1-1; D not certain. This CDR3 is built from 14 residues. V was clipped by 2 bases and J by 5 bases, with 12 bases between them.

The chain uses TRBV6-5 and TRBJ2-5, with no clear D. The V and J ends lost 2 bases and 4 bases respectively, with 8 bases between them. This CDR3 has 13 residues. From germline, CDR1 is MNHEY and CDR2 SVGAGI. The CDR3 DNA reads TGTGCCAGCAGTTACCCGGTAGGAGAGACCCAGTACTTC. Translating it yields CASSYPVGETQYF.

This clonotype occurred a few times. The chain is built from TRBV20-1 and TRBJ2-3; D is possibly TRBD1 (6 bases). V lost 0 bases and J lost 5, with 12 bases in between. CDR3 length equals 14 residues. Germline-derived CDR1 and CDR2 are DFQATT and SNEGSKA (reference sequence). The CDR3 loop reads CSAREAGVLDTQYF. The CDR3 nucleotides are TGCAGTGCTAGAGAGGCAGGGGTTCTAGATACGCAGTATTTT.

The sample holds a few counts of this clonotype. The chain combines TRBV4-2 with TRBJ2-1, with 8 bases matching TRBD2. V was clipped by 2 bases and J by 10 bases; unmatched bases: 10. CDR3 length: 15 residues. In germline, CDR1 is LGHNA, CDR2 YNFKEQ. As DNA, the CDR3 is TGTGCCAGCAGCCAACCCGGGGGGGACTTTTTGGAGCAGTTCTTC. Its protein product is CASSQPGGDFLEQFF.

The genes are TRBV6-6 and TRBJ2-3; 11 bases line up with TRBD2. V shed 5 bases and J 6 bases; nucleotides not matched to a gene: 7. From germline, CDR1 is MNHNY and CDR2 SVGAGI (reference sequence). The CDR3 extends over 15 amino acids. CDR3 region: CASSTTSGGGDTQYF. For the CDR3, the DNA is TGTGCCAGCAGTACTACTAGCGGGGGAGGCGATACGCAGTATTTT.

This clonotype was seen a few times. V and J are TRBV5-1 and TRBJ2-2; D is possibly TRBD2 (6 bases). CDR1 and CDR2 from the germline V gene are SGHRS and YFSETQ. This CDR3 contains 14 residues. Deletions cut 7 bases from V and 6 bases from J, with 16 bases between. CDR3 bases: TGCGCCAGCTCCACTCTGGGGGGATCCGGGGAGCTGTTTTTT. Protein: CASSTLGGSGELFF.

This clonotype appeared a few times. The CDR3, as DNA: TGTGCCAGCAGCCCTCCGGGCGCTGCGAACACCGGGGAGCTGTTTTTT. It specifies CASSPPGAANTGELFF. The chain links TRBV14 to TRBJ2-2; no definite D call. V lost 4 bases to trimming and J lost 0 bases, with 12 bases between them. Germline CDR1 SGHDN, CDR2 FVKESK. This CDR3 comprises 16 residues.

This clonotype was counted between two and nine times. The chain's CDR3 is CAISDSVLAKNIQYF. CDR3 in DNA: TGTGCCATCAGCGACAGTGTCCTAGCCAAAAACATTCAGTACTTC. The J gene is TRBJ2-4, the V gene TRBV10-3; TRBD1 might be the D (5 bases). The CDR3 runs to 15 residues. Germline lookup yields CDR1 ENHRY and CDR2 SYGVKD. Trimming pared 6 bases from V and 0 bases from J, leaving 12 bases between.

This clonotype was seen only a few times. CDR3 protein: CASSLSLAGALLGDTQYF. CDR3 DNA: TGTGCCAGCAGCTTATCCCTAGCGGGGGCCTTGCTGGGAGATACGCAGTATTTT. The chain couples TRBV7-2 to TRBJ2-3; 10 bases fit TRBD2. The CDR3 runs to 18 residues. J gave up 5 bases and V 2 bases, and 13 bases lay outside the gene matches. The germline V gene has CDR1 SGHTA and CDR2 FQGNSA.

This clonotype has only a few counts. V usage is TRBV24-1 and J usage is TRBJ2-2; D is possibly TRBD2 (7 bases). Trimming shortened V by 4 bases and J by 3 bases, and 14 bases separated the two germline ends. The CDR3 covers 16 residues. In germline, CDR1 is KGHDR, CDR2 SFDVKD. CDR3 in DNA: TGTGCCACCAGTGACGGGGGGCGAGGGGACACCGGGGAGCTGTTTTTT. This codes for CATSDGGRGDTGELFF.

Only a few counts were recorded for this clonotype. The V gene is TRBV20-1, the J gene TRBJ2-1; possibly TRBD2 for D (7 bases). Trimming pared 4 bases from V and 7 bases from J, leaving 14 bases between. CDR1 is DFQATT and CDR2 is SNEGSKA in the germline V gene (reference sequence). This CDR3 comprises 13 residues. CDR3 region: CSATGGTSNEQFF. CDR3 in DNA: TGCAGTGCTACCGGGGGGACATCAAATGAGCAGTTCTTC.

Here the CDR3 reads CASRTLSVPTGELFF. The CDR3 DNA is TGTGCCAGCAGAACCCTCAGCGTTCCGACCGGGGAGCTGTTTTTT. V and J are TRBV27 and TRBJ2-2; no clear D. CDR1 MNHEY and CDR2 SMNVEV come from the germline V gene (reference sequence). This CDR3 comprises 15 residues. The V gene lost 6 bases and the J gene lost 5 bases, with 16 bases spanning the gap.

The chain links TRBV29-1 to TRBJ1-1; D is undetermined. The V and J ends lost 5 bases and 4 bases respectively, with 5 bases between them. Germline values: CDR1 SQVTM, CDR2 ANQGSEA. The CDR3 extends over 10 amino acids. CDR3 bases: TGCAGCGTTTGGGTCACTGAAGCTTTCTTT. Protein product: CSVWVTEAFF.

This sequence joins TRBV7-6 and TRBJ1-1; D might be TRBD1 (5 bases). The V gene's germline CDR1 is SGHVS and CDR2 FNYEAQ. The CDR3 has 13 residues. The V and J ends lost 2 bases and 5 bases respectively, with 9 bases between them. The CDR3 here is CASSLTRETEAFF. Here the CDR3 DNA reads TGTGCCAGCAGCTTAACCAGGGAAACTGAAGCTTTCTTT.